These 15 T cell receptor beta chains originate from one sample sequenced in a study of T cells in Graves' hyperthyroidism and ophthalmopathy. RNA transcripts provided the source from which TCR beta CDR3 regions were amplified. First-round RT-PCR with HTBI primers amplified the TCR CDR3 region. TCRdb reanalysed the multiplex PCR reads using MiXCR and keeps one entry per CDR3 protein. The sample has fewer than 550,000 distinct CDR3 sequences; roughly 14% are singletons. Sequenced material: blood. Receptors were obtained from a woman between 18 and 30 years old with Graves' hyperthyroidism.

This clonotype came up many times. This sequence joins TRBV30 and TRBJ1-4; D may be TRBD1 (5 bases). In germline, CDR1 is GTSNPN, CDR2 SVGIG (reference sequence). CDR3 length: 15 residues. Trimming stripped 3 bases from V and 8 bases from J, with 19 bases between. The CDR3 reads CAWSGGGAMEEKLFF. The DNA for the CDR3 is TGTGCCTGGAGCGGGGGTGGGGCAATGGAGGAAAAACTGTTTTTT.

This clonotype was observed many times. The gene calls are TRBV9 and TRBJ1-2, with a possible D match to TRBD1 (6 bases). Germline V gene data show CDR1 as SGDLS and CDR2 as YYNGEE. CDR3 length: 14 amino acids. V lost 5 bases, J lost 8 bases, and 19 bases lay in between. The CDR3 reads CASRGRGHLGGYTF. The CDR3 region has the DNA TGTGCCAGCAGGGGCAGGGGACACCTCGGAGGCTACACCTTC.

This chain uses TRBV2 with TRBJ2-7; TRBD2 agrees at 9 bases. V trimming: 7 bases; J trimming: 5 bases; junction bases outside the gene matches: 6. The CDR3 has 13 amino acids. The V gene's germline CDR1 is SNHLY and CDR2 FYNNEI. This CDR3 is CASKGGRADEQYF. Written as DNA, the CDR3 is TGTGCCAGCAAGGGCGGGAGGGCCGACGAGCAGTACTTC.

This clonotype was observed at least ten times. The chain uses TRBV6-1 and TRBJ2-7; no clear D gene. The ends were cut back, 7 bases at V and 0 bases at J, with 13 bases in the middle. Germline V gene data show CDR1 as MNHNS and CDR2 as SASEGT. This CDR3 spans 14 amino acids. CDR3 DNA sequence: TGTGCCAGCATCTCCTCAAGGTTCTCCTACGAGCAGTACTTC. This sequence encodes CASISSRFSYEQYF.

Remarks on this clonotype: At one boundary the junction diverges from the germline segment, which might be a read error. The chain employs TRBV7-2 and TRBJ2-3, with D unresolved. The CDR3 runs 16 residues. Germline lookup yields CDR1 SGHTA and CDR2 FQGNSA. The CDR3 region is CASSLLTKGSTDTQCF. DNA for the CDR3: TGTGCCAGCAGCTTACTAACTAAAGGTAGCACAGATACGCAGTGTTTT.

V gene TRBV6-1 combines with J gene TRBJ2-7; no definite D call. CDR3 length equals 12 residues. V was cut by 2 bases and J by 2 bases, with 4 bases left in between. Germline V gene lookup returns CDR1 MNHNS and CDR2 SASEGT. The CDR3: CASSEWAYEQYF. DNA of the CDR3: TGTGCCAGCAGTGAATGGGCCTACGAGCAGTACTTC.

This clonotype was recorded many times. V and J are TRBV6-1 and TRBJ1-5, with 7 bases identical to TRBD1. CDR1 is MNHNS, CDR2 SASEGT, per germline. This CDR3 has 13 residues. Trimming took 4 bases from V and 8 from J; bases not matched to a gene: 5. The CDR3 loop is CASSGRQGEPQHF. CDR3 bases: TGTGCCAGCAGTGGCCGACAGGGCGAGCCCCAGCATTTT.

In nucleotides, the CDR3 is TGCAGTGCTCCGGGACAGAGCATCTCCTACAATGAGCAGTTCTTC. This encodes CSAPGQSISYNEQFF. This chain uses TRBV20-1 with TRBJ2-1, with 7 bases that match TRBD1. The trim removed 5 bases at V and 0 bases at J, leaving 7 bases unmatched. Germline V gene data show CDR1 as DFQATT and CDR2 as SNEGSKA (reference sequence). This CDR3 spans 15 amino acids.

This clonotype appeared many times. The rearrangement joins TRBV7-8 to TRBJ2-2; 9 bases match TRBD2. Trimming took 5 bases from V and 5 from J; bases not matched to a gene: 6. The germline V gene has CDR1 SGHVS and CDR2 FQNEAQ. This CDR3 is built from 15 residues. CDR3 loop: CASSRTSGLTGELFF. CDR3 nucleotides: TGTGCCAGCAGCCGTACTAGCGGGCTAACCGGGGAGCTGTTTTTT.

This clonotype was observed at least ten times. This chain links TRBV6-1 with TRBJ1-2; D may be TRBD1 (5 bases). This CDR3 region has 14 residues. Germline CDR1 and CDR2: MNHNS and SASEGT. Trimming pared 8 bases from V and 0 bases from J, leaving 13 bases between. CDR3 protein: CASSPTVANYGYTF. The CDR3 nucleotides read TGTGCCAGCTCACCGACAGTAGCTAACTATGGCTACACCTTC.

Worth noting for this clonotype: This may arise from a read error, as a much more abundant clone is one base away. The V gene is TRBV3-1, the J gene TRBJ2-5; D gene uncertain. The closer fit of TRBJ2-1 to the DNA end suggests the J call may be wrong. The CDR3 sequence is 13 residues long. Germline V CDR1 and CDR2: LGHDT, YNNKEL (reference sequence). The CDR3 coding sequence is TGTGCCAGCAGCACGGAAGGGAAAGAGACCCAGTTCTTC. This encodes CASSTEGKETQFF.

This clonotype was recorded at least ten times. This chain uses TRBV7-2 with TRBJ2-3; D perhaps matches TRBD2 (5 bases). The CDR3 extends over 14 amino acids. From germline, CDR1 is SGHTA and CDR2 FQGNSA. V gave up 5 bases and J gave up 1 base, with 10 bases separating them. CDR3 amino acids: CASSGRTGTDTQYF. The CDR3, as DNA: TGTGCCAGCAGCGGACGGACTGGCACAGATACGCAGTATTTT.

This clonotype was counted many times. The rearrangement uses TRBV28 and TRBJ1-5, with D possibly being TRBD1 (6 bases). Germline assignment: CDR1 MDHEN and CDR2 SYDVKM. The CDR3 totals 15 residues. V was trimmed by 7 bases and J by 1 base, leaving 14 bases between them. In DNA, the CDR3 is TGTGCCAGCACGGATTGGGGGGCAAGCAATCAGCCCCAGCATTTT. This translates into CASTDWGASNQPQHF.

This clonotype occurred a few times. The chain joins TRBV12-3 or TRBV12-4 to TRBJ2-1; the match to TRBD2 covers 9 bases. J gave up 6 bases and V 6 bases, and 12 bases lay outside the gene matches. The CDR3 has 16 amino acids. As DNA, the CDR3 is TGTGCCAGCAGCGCCATCGCGGGAGGGCCTGGCAATGAGCAGTTCTTC. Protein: CASSAIAGGPGNEQFF.

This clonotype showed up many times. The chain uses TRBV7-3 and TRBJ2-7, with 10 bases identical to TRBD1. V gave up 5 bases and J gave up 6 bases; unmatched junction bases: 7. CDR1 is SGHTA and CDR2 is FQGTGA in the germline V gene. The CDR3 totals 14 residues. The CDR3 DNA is TGTGCCAGCAGCCCGGCGGGGACAGGGGCCGAGCAGTACTTC. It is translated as CASSPAGTGAEQYF.